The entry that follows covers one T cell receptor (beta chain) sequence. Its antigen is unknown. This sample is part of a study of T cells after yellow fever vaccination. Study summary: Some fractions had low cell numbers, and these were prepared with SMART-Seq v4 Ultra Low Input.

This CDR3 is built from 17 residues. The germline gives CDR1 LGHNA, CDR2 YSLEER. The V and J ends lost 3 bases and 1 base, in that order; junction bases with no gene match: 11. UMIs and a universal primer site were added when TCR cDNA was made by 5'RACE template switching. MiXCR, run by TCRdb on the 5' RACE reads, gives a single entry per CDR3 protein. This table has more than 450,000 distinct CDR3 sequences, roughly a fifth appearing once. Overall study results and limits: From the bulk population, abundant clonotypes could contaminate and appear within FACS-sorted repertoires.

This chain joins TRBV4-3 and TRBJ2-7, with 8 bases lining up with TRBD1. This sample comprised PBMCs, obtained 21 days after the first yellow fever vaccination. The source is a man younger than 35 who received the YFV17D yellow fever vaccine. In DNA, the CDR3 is TGCGCCAGCAGCCACCTTCTCACCGGGACAGGTTCCTACGAGCAGTACTTC. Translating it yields CASSHLLTGTGSYEQYF.